The 5 T cell receptor beta chains below all came from one sample that was sequenced in a study of blood T cell repertoires in COVID-19. The repertoire was sequenced with immunoSEQ multiplex PCR; TCRdb's copy has only in-frame clones and lacks some. This repertoire shows over 300,000 clones, nearly 90% found once; its top ten account for 6.5% to 8%. The sample taken for sequencing was peripheral blood. The source is a man aged 18 to 29 with active or convalescent COVID-19.

The count of this clone is one. This chain uses TRBV19 with TRBJ2-1; a possible D gene is TRBD2 (5 bases). Germline V CDR1 and CDR2: LNHDA, SQIVND (reference sequence). The CDR3 sequence is 17 residues long. V dropped 2 bases and J dropped 6 bases, with 20 bases sitting between them. For the CDR3, the DNA is TGTGCCAGTAGTATATTTAAGATGAGTCTCGGGATCAATGAGCAGTTCTTC. Amino acid sequence: CASSIFKMSLGINEQFF.

The genes are TRBV28 and TRBJ1-4; unclear D gene. The CDR3 loop spans 14 amino acids. The V gene lost 10 bases and the J gene lost 0 bases, with 12 bases spanning the gap. Germline V gene sequence: CDR1 MDHEN, CDR2 SYDVKM. The CDR3 DNA reads as TGTGCCATCAATTCTGCAGCAACTAATGAAAAACTGTTTTTT. It is translated as CAINSAATNEKLFF.

The chain uses TRBV7-2 and TRBJ1-3; 7 nucleotides line up with TRBD1. The CDR3 length is 14 residues. CDR1 and CDR2 (germline): SGHTA, FQGNSA. After removal of 5 bases from V and 5 bases from J, the junction contained 6 bases not matched to a gene. The CDR3 reads CASSPGQTRNTIYF. CDR3 in DNA: TGTGCCAGCAGCCCGGGACAGACAAGAAACACCATATATTTT.

This chain uses TRBV5-5 with TRBJ1-6; D uncertain. The length of the CDR3 is 15 residues. The ends were cut back, 0 bases at V and 9 bases at J, with 13 bases in the middle. The germline V gene encodes CDR1 SGHKS and CDR2 YYEKEE (reference sequence). CDR3 in DNA: TGTGCCAGCAGCTTGGGTGCACTCCTCACTTCACCCCTCCACTTT. This translates into CASSLGALLTSPLHF.

The genes are TRBV20-1 and TRBJ1-2; 8 nucleotides line up with TRBD1. CDR3 size: 12 residues. The junction had 3 bases not matched to a gene; V was cut back by 4 bases and J by 5 bases. CDR1 is DFQATT and CDR2 is SNEGSKA in the germline V gene (reference sequence). DNA for the CDR3: TGCAGTGCTACTGACAGGGGTTATGGCTACACCTTC. Amino acids: CSATDRGYGYTF.